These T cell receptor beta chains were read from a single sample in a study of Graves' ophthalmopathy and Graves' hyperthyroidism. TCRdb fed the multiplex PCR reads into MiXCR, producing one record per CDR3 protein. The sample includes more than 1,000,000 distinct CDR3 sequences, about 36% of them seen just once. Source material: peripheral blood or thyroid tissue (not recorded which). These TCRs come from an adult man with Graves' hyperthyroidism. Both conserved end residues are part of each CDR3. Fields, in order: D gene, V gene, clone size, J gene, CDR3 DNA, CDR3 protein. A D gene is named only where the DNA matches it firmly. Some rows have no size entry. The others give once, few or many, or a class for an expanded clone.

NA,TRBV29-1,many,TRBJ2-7,TGCAGCGTGAATGACGGATACGAGCAGTACTTC,CSVNDGYEQYF
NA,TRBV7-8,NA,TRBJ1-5,TGTGCCAGCAGCTTACGTCCAGGGAACGGCAATCAGCCCCAGCATTTT,CASSLRPGNGNQPQHF
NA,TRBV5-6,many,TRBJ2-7,TGTGCCAGCAGCTCGATGAACAGGGCCGGCCGTGACGAGCAGTACTTC,CASSSMNRAGRDEQYF
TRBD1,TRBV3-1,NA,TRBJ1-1,TGTGCCAGCACCATAGATAAAGGGGGCATCACTGAAGCTTTCTTT,CASTIDKGGITEAFF
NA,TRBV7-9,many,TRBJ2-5,TGTGCCAGCAGCTTAGCGGAACCACAGGTTTCCCAGTACTTC,CASSLAEPQVSQYF
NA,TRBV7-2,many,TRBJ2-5,TGTGCCAGCAGCTTAGCCTTTCGGGGAGAGACCCAGTACTTC,CASSLAFRGETQYF
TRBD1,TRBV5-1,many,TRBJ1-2,TGCGCCAGCAGCCCGAGACAGGGAAGCTATGGCTACACCTTC,CASSPRQGSYGYTF
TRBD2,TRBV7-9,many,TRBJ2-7,TGTGCCAGCAGCTTAGCGCTAGCGGGGATCTCCTACGAGCAGTACTTC,CASSLALAGISYEQYF
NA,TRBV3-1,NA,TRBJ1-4,TGTGCCAGCAGCCAAAGAAGTCAAAAACTGTTTTTT,CASSQRSQKLFF
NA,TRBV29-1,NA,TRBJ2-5,TGCAGCGTCCGGGACGGCCATGAGACCCAGTACTTC,CSVRDGHETQYF
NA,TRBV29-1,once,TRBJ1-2,TGCAGCTTGGGTACTGGGACTGGCTACACCTTC,CSLGTGTGYTF
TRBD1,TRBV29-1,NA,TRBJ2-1,TGCAGCGTTGAGAGGGGGCTGAATGAGCAGTTCTTC,CSVERGLNEQFF
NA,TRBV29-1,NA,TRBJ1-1,TGCAGCGTTGAATCCCGGACGGAGAACACTGAAGCTTTCTTT,CSVESRTENTEAFF
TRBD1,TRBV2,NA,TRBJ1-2,TGTGCCAGCAGTCCCGGAAGGACAGGGATTAACTATGGCTACACCTTC,CASSPGRTGINYGYTF
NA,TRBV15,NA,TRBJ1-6,TGTGCCACCAGCAGAGGTGTGGGGGCTCATTCACCCCTCCACTTT,CATSRGVGAHSPLHF
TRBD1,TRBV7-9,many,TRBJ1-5,TGTGCCAGCAGCCACTCTGGAGGGGGCGGCAATCAGCCCCAGCATTTT,CASSHSGGGGNQPQHF
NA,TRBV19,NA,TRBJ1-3,TGTGCCAGTAGCCGAGGCGTGGCTGGAAACACCATATATTTT,CASSRGVAGNTIYF
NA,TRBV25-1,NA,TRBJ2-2,TGTGCCAGCATCGATAATAACTGGGACACCAGGGAGCTGTTTTTT,CASIDNNWDTRELFF
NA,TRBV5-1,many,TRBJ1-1,TGCGCCAGCAGCTTAGGAGGGGCCCTAATGAACACTGAAGCTTTCTTT,CASSLGGALMNTEAFF
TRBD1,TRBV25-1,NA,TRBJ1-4,TGTGCCAGCAGTCGGACAGGGGGCCGAGATGAAAAACTGTTTTTT,CASSRTGGRDEKLFF
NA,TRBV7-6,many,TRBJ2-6,TGTGCCAGCAGCTTAGTCGTAAGCTCTGGGGCCAACGTCCTGACTTTC,CASSLVVSSGANVLTF
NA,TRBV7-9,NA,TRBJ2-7,TGTGCCAGCAGCTCGTCGTATGGAGGGGGAGGTGAGCAGTACTTC,CASSSSYGGGGEQYF
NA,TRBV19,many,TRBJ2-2,TGTGCCAGTAGTAAGCAAGGGCGGTTAGCCACCGGGGAGCTGTTTTTT,CASSKQGRLATGELFF
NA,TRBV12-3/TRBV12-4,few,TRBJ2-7,TGTGCCAGCAGTCCACGCGGGACCGAGCCCTACGAGCAGTACTTC,CASSPRGTEPYEQYF
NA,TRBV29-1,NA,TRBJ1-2,TGCAGCGTTGGCACAGGACCAAATGGCTACACCTTC,CSVGTGPNGYTF
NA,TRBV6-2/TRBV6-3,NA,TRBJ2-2,TGTGCCAGCAGTTACCCCCAACTAGAATACTCCACCGGGGAGCTGTTTTTT,CASSYPQLEYSTGELFF
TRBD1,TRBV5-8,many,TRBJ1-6,TGTGCCAGCAGCCTGAAGGGGGCGCGTAATTCACCCCTCCACTTT,CASSLKGARNSPLHF
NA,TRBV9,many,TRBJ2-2,TGTGCCAGCAGCGTAGAGGGTTACAAGAACACCGGGGAGCTGTTTTTT,CASSVEGYKNTGELFF
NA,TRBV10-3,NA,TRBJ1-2,TGTGCCAGCAGTTACTCGGGCCGCGATAACTATGGCTACACCTTC,CASSYSGRDNYGYTF
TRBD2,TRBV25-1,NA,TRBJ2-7,TGTGCCTGCAGTGCTCTCGCGAGCGGGAGTCGATACGAGCAGTACTTC,CACSALASGSRYEQYF
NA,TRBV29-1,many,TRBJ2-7,TGCAGCGTTGGGGAGTACTACGAGCAGTACTTC,CSVGEYYEQYF
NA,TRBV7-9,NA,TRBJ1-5,TGTGCCAGCAGCGACCGGACAGAACGGGATCAGCCCCAGCATTTT,CASSDRTERDQPQHF
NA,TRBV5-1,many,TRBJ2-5,TGCGCCAGCAGCAAAGCGCCGACGGACCAAGAGACCCAGTACTTC,CASSKAPTDQETQYF
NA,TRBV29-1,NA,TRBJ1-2,TGCAGCGTAATACTCCGGGGACAAATCTATGGCTACACCTTC,CSVILRGQIYGYTF
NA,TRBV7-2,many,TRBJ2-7,TGTGCCAGCAGCTTGAAGCCCCATTACGAGCAGTACTTC,CASSLKPHYEQYF
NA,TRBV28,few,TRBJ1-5,TGCGCCAGCAGCCAAGATCCCGGTGGGGGTTATCAGCCCCAGCATTTT,CASSQDPGGGYQPQHF
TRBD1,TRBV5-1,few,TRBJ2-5,TGCGCCAGCGGTCTGACAGGGGCCGAGACCCAGTGCTTC,CASGLTGAETQCF
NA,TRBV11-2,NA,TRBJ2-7,TGTGCCAGCAGCCAAGTAAGGGGAATCCACGAGCAGTACTTC,CASSQVRGIHEQYF
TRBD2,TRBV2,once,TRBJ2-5,TGTGCCAGCAGTGGGGACCCAGCGGGAGACTCAACCGTTGGGGAGACCCAGTACTTC,CASSGDPAGDSTVGETQYF
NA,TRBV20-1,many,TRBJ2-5,TGCAGTGCGCCCAAGGCCAGGACTCAAGAGACCCAGTACTTC,CSAPKARTQETQYF
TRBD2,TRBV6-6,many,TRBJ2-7,TGTGCCAGCAGTTTCCGGGAGGGGCCCTCCTACGAGCAGTACTTC,CASSFREGPSYEQYF
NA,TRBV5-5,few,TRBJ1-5,TGTGCCAGCAGCCACCACGGGCGGGGTTTGCATCAGCCCCAGCATTTT,CASSHHGRGLHQPQHF
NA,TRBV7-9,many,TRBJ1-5,TGTGCCAGCAGCTTGATGGATAGCAATCAGCCCCAGCATTTT,CASSLMDSNQPQHF
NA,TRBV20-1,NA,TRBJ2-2,TGCAGTGCGCAGGTGCAGGGCCTAACTGGGGAGCTGTTTTTT,CSAQVQGLTGELFF
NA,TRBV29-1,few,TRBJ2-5,TGCAGCGTTGTTTTGGGACTTCAAGAGACCCAGTACTTC,CSVVLGLQETQYF
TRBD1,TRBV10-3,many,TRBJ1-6,TGTGCCATCAGTCGGACAGGGGAAAATTCACCCCTCCACTTT,CAISRTGENSPLHF
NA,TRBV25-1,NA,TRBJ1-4,TGTGCCAGCCCTGACAGGAGTAATGAAAAACTGTTTTTT,CASPDRSNEKLFF
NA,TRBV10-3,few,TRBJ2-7,TGTGCTAAGGGGAACACCGTCTCCTACGAGCAGTACTTC,CAKGNTVSYEQYF
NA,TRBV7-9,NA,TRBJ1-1,TGCGCCAGCAGCCTCGCACCGGGACGGGCTGAAGCTTTCTTT,CASSLAPGRAEAFF
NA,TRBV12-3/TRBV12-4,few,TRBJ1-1,TGTGCCAGCAGTTTAGGGGCAGGAAAAAACACTGAAGCTTTCTTT,CASSLGAGKNTEAFF
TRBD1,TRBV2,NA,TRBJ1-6,TGTGCCAGCAGTGAACACGCCGGGACAGGGAGTTCACCCCTCCACTTT,CASSEHAGTGSSPLHF
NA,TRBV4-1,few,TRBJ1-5,TGCGCCAGCAGCCAGCGGGTTGTATTAGCAGGGCCCCAGCATTTT,CASSQRVVLAGPQHF
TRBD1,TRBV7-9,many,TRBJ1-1,TGTGCCAGCAGCCTCAGACAGGGTAGCACTGAAGCTTTCTTT,CASSLRQGSTEAFF
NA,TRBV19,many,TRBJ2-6,TGTGCCAGCACGGGGGTGGGAGCTCTGGGGGCCAACGTCCTGACTTTC,CASTGVGALGANVLTF
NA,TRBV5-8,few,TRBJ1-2,TGTGCCAGCAGCCTATTGGAGGGGCGCATCTATGGCTACACCTTC,CASSLLEGRIYGYTF
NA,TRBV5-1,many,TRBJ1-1,TGCGCCAGCAGGAGTCCTGGTCAAAACACTGAAGCTTTCTTT,CASRSPGQNTEAFF
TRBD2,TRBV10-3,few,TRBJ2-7,TGTGCCAGCGGGAGACTAGCGGGAGGCTACGAGCAGTACTTC,CASGRLAGGYEQYF
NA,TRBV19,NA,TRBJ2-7,TGTGCCAGTAGTATTGAGGGAACCTACGAGCAGTACTTC,CASSIEGTYEQYF
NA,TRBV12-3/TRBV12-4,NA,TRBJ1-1,TGTGCCAGCAGGAGCCCGATGGGGGACACTGAAGCTTTCTTT,CASRSPMGDTEAFF
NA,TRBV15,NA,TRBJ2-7,TGTGCCACCAGCAGAGATTTGGGGCAGCCCCAGCAGTACTTC,CATSRDLGQPQQYF